Sequencing of this TCR beta chain was carried out in a study of shared clonotypes between healthy human individuals. Study-wide results and limits: Generally, naive subsets came out with larger estimated richness than memory subsets.

Germline V gene lookup returns CDR1 MGHRA and CDR2 YSYEKL. V shed 4 bases, J shed 2 bases, and the junction held 6 bases outside the gene matches. The CDR3 sequence is 15 residues long. In the case of this clone: Antigen unknown.

At a deep level, the assay was run. Assay used: immunoSEQ multiplex PCR; TCRdb lists only in-frame clones, some missing. The sample records about 510,000 clones, 90% to 96% being singletons. The V and J genes are TRBV4-1 and TRBJ2-7; 9 nucleotides agree with TRBD2. This receptor was obtained from a woman aged 25 to 39 in good health. What was sequenced was naive CD4+ T cells sorted from blood. Indicated subset: CD45RA+ positively selected. In DNA, the CDR3 is TGCGCCAGCAGCCCAGGACTAGCGAGCACCTACGAGCAGTACTTC. As protein: CASSPGLASTYEQYF.